The entry that follows covers one TCR beta chain sequence. Its specificity is unknown. This sample is drawn from a study of Graves' ophthalmopathy and Graves' hyperthyroidism. V gave up 11 bases and J gave up 0 bases; unmatched junction bases: 8. Germline V lookup: CDR1 ENHRY, CDR2 SYGVKD. CDR3 size: 14 residues. Findings of the study overall: For separating ophthalmopathy from stable hyperthyroidism, a 13-signature model gave over 85% sensitivity and about 82% specificity. The model's prediction of ophthalmopathy progression had about 70% sensitivity and roughly 77% specificity.

The study amplified TCR beta CDR3 regions using RNA transcripts. HTBI-primed RT-PCR formed the first round, and a multiplex PCR formed the second. TCRdb reprocessed the multiplex PCR reads via MiXCR and lists one record per CDR3 protein. The sample has almost 750,000 distinct CDR3 sequences, 40% seen once. Source material: peripheral blood. The clonotype originates from an adult man with Graves' ophthalmopathy. The chain carries TRBV10-3 and TRBJ2-3, with TRBD1 identical over 7 bases. CDR3 sequence: CASRQGTSTDTQYF. DNA for the CDR3: TGTGCCTCCAGACAGGGCACTAGCACAGATACGCAGTATTTT.